A few counts support the clone carrying this TCR beta chain. Sample time point: pre-sensitization, week 0. Stated treatment: therapeutic diphenylcyclopropenone sensitization with weekly scalp DPC. TCRdb reprocessed the RACE reads with MiXCR, giving one entry per CDR3 protein. The sample lists tens of thousands of distinct CDR3 sequences; 9.6% were seen once. Trimming took 4 bases from V and 5 from J; bases not matched to a gene: 7. The CDR3 sequence is 14 residues long. Germline CDR1 reads ENHRY; CDR2 reads SYGVKD. The sample belongs to a study of human T cells and chemical hapten exposure. The chain uses TRBV10-3 and TRBJ1-1; 7 bases are a match to TRBD1. This clonotype was obtained from a woman aged 40 to 50 with alopecia areata. Some clones in this sample may be carry-over from other donors' samples. This sample comprised whole blood, obtained in connection with sensitization to the hapten diphenylcyclopropenone (DPC). CDR3 nucleotide sequence: TGTGCCATCAGTGGGAGATTACAGGGGACTGAAGCTTTCTTT. As protein: CAISGRLQGTEAFF.